Presented here are 23 T cell receptor beta chains from one specimen sequenced in a study of STAT5B mutations in CD4+ large granular lymphocyte leukemia. Sequenced by immunoSEQ multiplex PCR; TCRdb stores in-frame clones only, minus some. The sample has tens of thousands of clones, 70% to 90% seen once. Source material: CD4+ T cells from blood buffy coats. The receptor set was obtained from a human donor in good health.

This chain links TRBV9 with TRBJ1-2; no firm D call. Germline loops: CDR1 SGDLS, CDR2 YYNGEE. V was cut by 0 bases and J by 0 bases, with 6 bases left in between. This CDR3 contains 14 residues. CDR3 amino acids: CASSVGPSNYGYTF. CDR3 bases: TGTGCCAGCAGCGTAGGTCCCTCTAACTATGGCTACACCTTC.

The J gene is TRBJ2-7, the V gene TRBV27; 9 bases line up with TRBD2. J gave up 2 bases and V 3 bases, and 5 bases lay outside the gene matches. Germline assignment: CDR1 MNHEY and CDR2 SMNVEV (reference sequence). The CDR3 has 15 residues. CDR3 amino acids: CASSLGLAGTYEQYF. The CDR3 bases are TGTGCCAGCAGTTTGGGGCTAGCGGGGACCTACGAGCAGTACTTC.

The chain links TRBV28 to TRBJ2-2; D might be TRBD2 (6 bases). This CDR3 is 16 amino acids long. CDR1 and CDR2 from the germline V gene are MDHEN and SYDVKM. Trimming shortened V by 5 bases and J by 6 bases, and 19 bases separated the two germline ends. The CDR3 DNA follows: TGTGCCAGCAGTGGGGGGTCAGGTCTGTTTTCCGGGGAGCTGTTTTTT. Translating gives CASSGGSGLFSGELFF.

V and J are TRBV10-2 and TRBJ2-5, with 14 nucleotides matching TRBD2. The trim removed 7 bases at V and 4 bases at J, leaving 2 bases unmatched. This CDR3 spans 14 amino acids. Per the germline V gene, CDR1 is WSHSY and CDR2 is SAAADI. CDR3 amino acids: CASKGTSGRETQYF. The CDR3 DNA reads as TGCGCCAGCAAAGGGACTAGCGGGAGAGAGACCCAGTACTTC.

V and J are TRBV4-3 and TRBJ2-1; 10 bases map to TRBD2. V was pared by 3 bases and J by 5 bases, with 7 bases of the junction left unmatched. This CDR3 region has 16 residues. Looked up from germline, CDR1 is LGHNA and CDR2 is YSLEER. The CDR3 DNA is TGCGCCAGCAGCCAGGGACCGGGACTAGCGAACAATGAGCAGTTCTTC. Translated, it gives CASSQGPGLANNEQFF.

This chain joins TRBV10-3 and TRBJ2-6; the match to TRBD1 covers 10 bases. This CDR3 has 16 residues. Germline V gene sequence: CDR1 ENHRY, CDR2 SYGVKD. The junction had 0 bases not matched to a gene; V was cut back by 4 bases and J by 0 bases. Here the CDR3 DNA reads TGTGCCATCAGTGGGACAGGGGGCTCTGGGGCCAACGTCCTGACTTTC. It yields the protein CAISGTGGSGANVLTF.

J is TRBJ1-5 and V is TRBV29-1; TRBD1 is a possible D gene (5 bases). The V end lost 4 bases, the J end lost 6 bases, and 19 bases lay between the germline ends. Per germline, CDR1 SQVTM and CDR2 ANQGSEA. The CDR3 has 15 residues. The CDR3, as DNA: TGCAGCGTTGTCTTGGGGGGTGGGATGGGTCAGCCCCAGCATTTT. Translating gives CSVVLGGGMGQPQHF.

V is TRBV29-1 and J is TRBJ2-1; maybe TRBD1 (6 bases). In germline, CDR1 is SQVTM, CDR2 ANQGSEA. The CDR3 contains 14 residues. Trimming took off 3 bases at V and 0 bases at J, with 9 bases between the two ends. This CDR3 reads CSVEQGYSYNEQFF. The CDR3 DNA follows: TGCAGCGTTGAGCAGGGGTACTCCTACAATGAGCAGTTCTTC.

The table lists this clone with a few counts. The chain carries TRBV6-1 and TRBJ1-3; D is uncertain. Germline V gene sequence: CDR1 MNHNS, CDR2 SASEGT. With 2 bases removed from V and 0 bases from J, the gap between germline ends came to 11 bases. The CDR3 runs 16 residues. CDR3 amino acids: CASSEYGRSSGNTIYF. In nucleotides, the CDR3 is TGTGCCAGCAGTGAATATGGCAGGAGCTCTGGAAACACCATATATTTT.

The CDR3, as DNA: TGTGCCAGCAGCTTGCCGGGACAGGGGGGCTACGAGCAGTACTTC. Translating it yields CASSLPGQGGYEQYF. The chain has TRBV7-2 and TRBJ2-7, with TRBD1 identical over 11 bases. The V and J ends lost 3 bases and 3 bases, in that order; junction bases with no gene match: 4. CDR3 length: 15 residues. Germline V gives CDR1 SGHTA, CDR2 FQGNSA.

The chain carries TRBV6-5 and TRBJ1-2; D may be TRBD1 (5 bases). V lost 7 bases and J lost 5, with 17 bases in between. The CDR3 loop spans 14 amino acids. Germline V gene lookup returns CDR1 MNHEY and CDR2 SVGAGI. In DNA form, the CDR3 reads TGTGCCAGCACCACGAATAGGGGAGGTTATGGCTACACCTTC. Translated, it gives CASTTNRGGYGYTF.

V is TRBV28 and J is TRBJ1-5; D is possibly TRBD1 (5 bases). The CDR3 extends over 14 amino acids. V was trimmed by 3 bases and J by 6 bases, leaving 12 bases between them. Germline CDR1 MDHEN, CDR2 SYDVKM. This CDR3 is CASSFAGRVQPQHF. DNA for the CDR3: TGTGCCAGCAGTTTTGCAGGGCGGGTTCAGCCCCAGCATTTT. The variable domain in full, with the rest retrieved from reference TRBV28 and TRBJ1-5, is DVKVTQSSRYLVKRTGEKVFLECVQDMDHENMFWYRQDPGLGLRLIYFSYDVKMKEKGDIPEGYSVSREKKERFSLILESASTNQTSMYLCASSFAGRVQPQHFGDGTRLSIL.

The chain has TRBV5-1 and TRBJ2-1; 11 nucleotides agree with TRBD2. This CDR3 has 16 amino acids. The germline gives CDR1 SGHRS, CDR2 YFSETQ. Unmatched junction bases numbered 7, after V lost 4 bases and J lost 4 bases. The CDR3 here is CASSPGGTSGYNEQFF. The CDR3 DNA is TGCGCCAGCAGCCCCGGAGGGACTAGCGGATACAATGAGCAGTTCTTC.

The rearrangement links TRBV9 to TRBJ2-1; 8 bases map to TRBD1. The CDR3 length is 14 residues. Germline V gene lookup returns CDR1 SGDLS and CDR2 YYNGEE. J gave up 6 bases and V 3 bases, and 5 bases lay outside the gene matches. CDR3 bases: TGTGCCAGCAGCGGAACAGGGGGATCCAATGAGCAGTTCTTC. Its translation: CASSGTGGSNEQFF.

The V gene is TRBV7-9, the J gene TRBJ2-7, with D unresolved. Germline V lookup: CDR1 SEHNR, CDR2 FQNEAQ (reference sequence). CDR3 size: 13 residues. The V gene lost 7 bases and the J gene lost 1 base, with 11 bases spanning the gap. CDR3 sequence: CASTPFPSYEQYF. The DNA for the CDR3 is TGTGCCAGCACCCCATTTCCTTCCTACGAGCAGTACTTC.

The chain is built from TRBV5-6 and TRBJ2-1; possible D gene TRBD2, 6 bases. There are 15 residues in the CDR3. CDR1 is SGHDT and CDR2 is YYEEEE in the germline V gene. With 4 bases removed from V and 3 bases from J, the gap between germline ends came to 14 bases. Here the CDR3 DNA reads TGTGCCAGCAGCCTAAGGGGAGGAGGCTACAATGAGCAGTTCTTC. Amino acid sequence: CASSLRGGGYNEQFF.

This sequence joins TRBV27 and TRBJ1-2; D may be TRBD1 (5 bases). Trimming shortened V by 4 bases and J by 6 bases, and 15 bases separated the two germline ends. Germline V gives CDR1 MNHEY, CDR2 SMNVEV (reference sequence). This CDR3 is built from 14 residues. In DNA form, the CDR3 reads TGTGCCAGCAGTTACCGAAGAGGGACCCATGGCTACACCTTC. Its translation: CASSYRRGTHGYTF.

The J gene is TRBJ1-5, the V gene TRBV6-1, with D unclear. Trimming removed 4 bases at V and 0 bases at J, with 10 bases between. Germline V gene sequence: CDR1 MNHNS, CDR2 SASEGT. This CDR3 comprises 15 residues. Here the CDR3 DNA reads TGTGCCAGCAGTGTAGGCGGTGATAGCAATCAGCCCCAGCATTTT. Its translation: CASSVGGDSNQPQHF.

V gene TRBV5-1 combines with J gene TRBJ1-3, with a tentative D call TRBD1 (5 bases). The ends were cut back, 4 bases at V and 10 bases at J, with 21 bases in the middle. The CDR3 sequence is 15 residues long. Germline CDR1 and CDR2: SGHRS and YFSETQ. The CDR3 sequence is CASSRSGFLGETIYF. The CDR3 DNA is TGCGCCAGCAGCAGATCAGGGTTTTTGGGTGAGACCATATATTTT.

J is TRBJ1-5 and V is TRBV27; 7 positions agree with TRBD1. Germline V gene data show CDR1 as MNHEY and CDR2 as SMNVEV (reference sequence). The CDR3 is 20 amino acids. The V gene end was trimmed by 5 bases and the J gene end by 4 bases; junction bases not matched to a gene: 23. This CDR3 is CASSLPPGTDLFSLNQPQHF. The CDR3 DNA is TGTGCCAGCAGTCTTCCCCCCGGGACAGACCTATTCTCTCTGAATCAGCCCCAGCATTTT.

This clone was counted a single time. The chain recombines TRBV6-5 with TRBJ1-2; the D gene is possibly TRBD1 (6 bases). The CDR3 totals 13 residues. Trimming took off 5 bases at V and 8 bases at J, with 15 bases between the two ends. Germline CDR1 MNHEY, CDR2 SVGAGI. The CDR3 DNA reads TGTGCCAGCAGTATGGACAGACTAGGGGGCTACACCTTC. Protein: CASSMDRLGGYTF.

The V and J genes are TRBV28 and TRBJ2-7; TRBD1 agrees at 11 bases. The CDR3 loop spans 15 amino acids. The V gene end was trimmed by 4 bases and the J gene end by 0 bases; junction bases not matched to a gene: 2. Germline CDR1 MDHEN, CDR2 SYDVKM. In nucleotides, the CDR3 is TGTGCCAGCAGTTACGGACAGGGGGCCTCCTACGAGCAGTACTTC. This translates into CASSYGQGASYEQYF. Looking up the rest from reference TRBV28 and TRBJ2-7 gives the full variable domain: DVKVTQSSRYLVKRTGEKVFLECVQDMDHENMFWYRQDPGLGLRLIYFSYDVKMKEKGDIPEGYSVSREKKERFSLILESASTNQTSMYLCASSYGQGASYEQYFGPGTRLTVT.

In its sample, this clone was seen once. The chain is built from TRBV27 and TRBJ2-2; 9 bases fit TRBD2. V lost 1 base, J lost 6 bases, and 3 bases stayed unmatched. Germline CDR1 and CDR2: MNHEY and SMNVEV (reference sequence). The CDR3 totals 15 residues. Here the CDR3 DNA reads TGTGCCAGCAGTTTATTAGCGGGAGCGGCCGGGGAGCTGTTTTTT. It yields the protein CASSLLAGAAGELFF.